What follows are 17 T cell receptor beta chains derived from one specimen sequenced in a study of T cells after yellow fever vaccination. TCRdb ran MiXCR on the 5' RACE reads and lists one entry per CDR3 protein. This table holds about 350,000 distinct CDR3 sequences, around 8.1% found once. Sequencing was performed on PBMCs, taken 35 to 50 days after the first yellow fever vaccination. The receptor source for this set is a man aged 18 to 29 who received the YFV17D yellow fever vaccine.

This clonotype was seen repeatedly, ten times or more. The rearrangement joins TRBV6-5 to TRBJ2-7; D possibly corresponds to TRBD1 (6 bases). Looked up from germline, CDR1 is MNHEY and CDR2 is SVGAGI. V was cut by 6 bases and J by 3 bases, with 21 bases left in between. The CDR3 runs to 16 residues. The CDR3 loop is CASSPRQTGLDYEQYF. CDR3 DNA sequence: TGTGCCAGCAGCCCCCGCCAAACAGGGTTAGACTACGAGCAGTACTTC.

This clonotype turned up a few times. The J gene is TRBJ1-6, the V gene TRBV7-6, with D possibly TRBD1 on 5 matching bases. Germline CDR1 SGHVS, CDR2 FNYEAQ. V was pared by 8 bases and J by 5 bases, with 19 bases between. The CDR3 runs 16 residues. The CDR3 region is CASEGIRDPHNSPLHF. The DNA for the CDR3 is TGTGCCAGCGAGGGAATCCGGGACCCGCATAATTCACCCCTCCACTTT.

The chain joins TRBV7-8 to TRBJ2-3, with 8 nucleotides matching TRBD1. Trimming removed 5 bases from V and 4 bases from J; junction bases left unmatched: 11. CDR3 length: 16 residues. CDR1 is SGHVS and CDR2 is FQNEAQ in the germline V gene. CDR3 protein: CASSQLGTGVADTQYF. The CDR3 DNA follows: TGTGCCAGCAGCCAACTCGGGACAGGTGTTGCAGATACGCAGTATTTT.

V is TRBV28 and J is TRBJ1-1, with a possible D match to TRBD1 (5 bases). Looked up from germline, CDR1 is MDHEN and CDR2 is SYDVKM. This CDR3 region has 13 residues. Trimming left V 6 bases short and J 4 bases short, with 12 bases between. DNA of the CDR3: TGTGCCAGCAGCCAGGAGGGGTTCACTGAAGCTTTCTTT. It codes for CASSQEGFTEAFF.

The V gene is TRBV4-1, the J gene TRBJ2-7; D may match TRBD1 or TRBD2 (5 bases each). Germline lookup yields CDR1 MGHRA and CDR2 YSYEKL. Trimming took off 5 bases at V and 4 bases at J, with 12 bases between the two ends. The CDR3 is made up of 13 amino acids. This CDR3 is CASSFTREYEQYF. CDR3 nucleotides: TGCGCCAGCAGCTTTACCAGGGAGTACGAGCAGTACTTC.

This clonotype has more than one count but fewer than ten. The chain employs TRBV12-3 or TRBV12-4 and TRBJ2-1; the D gene could be TRBD1 or TRBD2 (5 bases each). Trimming took off 6 bases at V and 8 bases at J, with 23 bases between the two ends. The CDR3 totals 16 residues. CDR3 residues: CASSPLPGPLGDEQFF. CDR3 bases: TGTGCCAGCAGCCCTCTTCCGGGGCCCCTTGGAGATGAGCAGTTCTTC.

This chain connects TRBV11-1 to TRBJ1-1; D is uncertain. V was pared by 0 bases and J by 4 bases, with 21 bases between. In germline, CDR1 is SGHAT, CDR2 FQDESV (reference sequence). This CDR3 region has 18 residues. CDR3 coding DNA: TGTGCCAGCAGCTTAGCGTCAGGCGGGGAGAGGGAGAGCACTGAAGCTTTCTTT. It specifies CASSLASGGERESTEAFF. Full variable domain (outside the CDR3, taken from reference TRBV11-1 and TRBJ1-1): EAEVAQSPRYKITEKSQAVAFWCDPISGHATLYWYRQILGQGPELLVQFQDESVVDDSQLPKDRFSAERLKGVDSTLKIQPAELGDSAMYLCASSLASGGERESTEAFFGQGTRLTVV.

This chain connects TRBV13 to TRBJ2-1; 12 bases agree with TRBD2. CDR1 PRHDT and CDR2 FYEKMQ come from the germline V gene (reference sequence). The CDR3 loop spans 19 amino acids. The V and J ends lost 4 bases and 0 bases, in that order; junction bases with no gene match: 10. The CDR3: CASSSGLAGLKFSYNEQFF. Written as DNA, the CDR3 is TGTGCCAGCAGCTCCGGACTAGCGGGGCTGAAATTCTCCTACAATGAGCAGTTCTTC.

This clonotype has a handful of counts. The J gene is TRBJ1-4, the V gene TRBV7-2; no clear D. V shed 2 bases and J shed 8 bases, with 12 bases lying between them. CDR1 is SGHTA, CDR2 FQGNSA, per germline. This CDR3 contains 14 residues. This CDR3 reads CASSLMGGEEKLFF. Here the CDR3 DNA reads TGTGCCAGCAGCTTAATGGGAGGTGAAGAAAAACTGTTTTTT.

This clonotype was counted a few times. The rearrangement uses TRBV30 and TRBJ1-1; D not resolved. Per the germline V gene, CDR1 is GTSNPN and CDR2 is SVGIG (reference sequence). Trimming shortened V by 7 bases and J by 8 bases, and 17 bases separated the two germline ends. The CDR3 consists of 12 residues. This chain's CDR3 is CASTRGYGEAFF. Written as DNA, the CDR3 is TGTGCCTCCACCCGTGGCTACGGCGAAGCTTTCTTT.

This clonotype showed up just a few times. The chain carries TRBV4-3 and TRBJ2-7; 7 bases map to TRBD1. V shed 0 bases and J 0 bases; nucleotides not matched to a gene: 8. Germline V gene data show CDR1 as LGHNA and CDR2 as YSLEER. This CDR3 is built from 17 residues. The CDR3 reads CASSQDFLGTVSYEQYF. For the CDR3, the DNA is TGCGCCAGCAGCCAAGATTTCCTCGGGACAGTCTCCTACGAGCAGTACTTC.

The chain links TRBV4-2 to TRBJ2-3; weak D call: TRBD1 (5 bases). V was clipped by 0 bases and J by 8 bases, with 12 bases between them. The germline gives CDR1 LGHNA, CDR2 YNFKEQ. The CDR3 extends over 14 amino acids. The CDR3, as DNA: TGTGCCAGCAGCCAAGAATCGCCAGGGATTACGCAGTATTTT. Translation gives CASSQESPGITQYF.

The chain uses TRBV7-2 and TRBJ2-1; D might be TRBD2 (5 bases). Germline V lookup: CDR1 SGHTA, CDR2 FQGNSA. The V end was cut by 8 bases, the J end by 7 bases, with 18 bases between. The CDR3 totals 14 residues. CDR3 sequence: CASQRVGRRNEQFF. The CDR3 nucleotides are TGTGCCAGCCAGCGCGTGGGTAGGAGGAATGAGCAGTTCTTC.

V usage is TRBV7-9 and J usage is TRBJ1-4; 9 nucleotides match TRBD1. Germline V gene lookup returns CDR1 SEHNR and CDR2 FQNEAQ (reference sequence). CDR3 size: 15 residues. With 4 bases clipped from V and 7 bases from J, the junction kept 7 bases outside the gene matches. The CDR3 DNA follows: TGTGCCAGCAGCTACCCCACAGGGGGCTCTGAAAAACTGTTTTTT. Encoded protein: CASSYPTGGSEKLFF.

The chain links TRBV9 to TRBJ2-3; D unresolved. Between the trimmed V and J ends, which lost 0 bases and 6 bases, there was a span of 5 bases. Per the germline V gene, CDR1 is SGDLS and CDR2 is YYNGEE. The CDR3 runs 12 residues. The DNA for the CDR3 is TGTGCCAGCAGCGTAGCTGACGATACGCAGTATTTT. This codes for CASSVADDTQYF.

Only a few counts were recorded for this clonotype. The chain links TRBV12-3 or TRBV12-4 to TRBJ1-2, with D hard to call. The CDR3 contains 13 residues. The ends were cut back, 6 bases at V and 3 bases at J, with 11 bases in the middle. CDR3 in amino acids: CASSRGSYYGYTF. DNA for the CDR3: TGTGCCAGCAGCCGAGGGTCCTACTATGGCTACACCTTC.

The chain is built from TRBV5-1 and TRBJ1-1; maybe TRBD1 (5 bases). Germline V gives CDR1 SGHRS, CDR2 YFSETQ. V was clipped by 4 bases and J by 4 bases, with 17 bases between them. This CDR3 comprises 15 residues. The CDR3: CASSRRDGGTTEAFF. For the CDR3, the DNA is TGCGCCAGCAGCCGAAGGGACGGGGGTACCACTGAAGCTTTCTTT.